This is a list of T cell receptor beta chains from one sample in a study of OX40 agonist ivuxolimab in advanced cancers. TCRdb's table, derived via immunoSEQ multiplex PCR, lists solely in-frame clones and lacks some. The sample consists of approximately 61,000 clones, 91% of them appearing once. The material sequenced was CD4+ or CD8+ T cells sorted from blood, taken in a trial of the OX40 agonist ivuxolimab. The receptors were sampled from an adult with an advanced solid tumor such as melanoma, head and neck, liver or kidney cancer. The CDR3 runs from the conserved cysteine through the conserved F or W. D genes are given only for firm matches. Expanded clones get a size class; other rows say once, few or many, or leave the size out.

clone size: NA
D gene: NA
J gene: TRBJ1-4
V gene: TRBV28
CDR3 DNA: TGTGCCAGCAGTTTATCAACCCCGAGGGAAAAACTGTTTTTT
CDR3 protein: CASSLSTPREKLFF

clone size: NA
D gene: TRBD1
J gene: TRBJ2-7
V gene: TRBV19
CDR3 DNA: TGTGCCAGTAGCCACGACAGGGGGCGTGAGCAGTACTTC
CDR3 protein: CASSHDRGREQYF

clone size: NA
D gene: TRBD1
J gene: TRBJ2-7
V gene: TRBV18
CDR3 DNA: TGTGCCAGCTCACAACGACAGGGGGAGGACGAGCAGTACTTC
CDR3 protein: CASSQRQGEDEQYF

clone size: NA
D gene: NA
J gene: TRBJ2-7
V gene: TRBV28
CDR3 DNA: TGTGCCAGCAGCCTAGGAGGGGGGCGGATGTACGAGCAGTACTTC
CDR3 protein: CASSLGGGRMYEQYF

clone size: NA
D gene: TRBD2
J gene: TRBJ2-7
V gene: TRBV18
CDR3 DNA: TGTGCCAGCTCACCGGGGGGGGACGAGCAGTACTTC
CDR3 protein: CASSPGGDEQYF

clone size: NA
D gene: NA
J gene: TRBJ2-2
V gene: TRBV6-5
CDR3 DNA: TGTGCCAGCAGTTATCTGGCAGCTTTTGACACCGGGGAGCTGTTTTTT
CDR3 protein: CASSYLAAFDTGELFF

clone size: NA
D gene: NA
J gene: TRBJ1-2
V gene: TRBV28
CDR3 DNA: TGTGCCAGCAGTTCCCCGGATCCTAACTATGGCTACACCTTC
CDR3 protein: CASSSPDPNYGYTF

clone size: NA
D gene: NA
J gene: TRBJ2-4
V gene: TRBV19
CDR3 DNA: TGTGCCAGTAGTATGCCAGGGGAAGCCAAAAACATTCAGTACTTC
CDR3 protein: CASSMPGEAKNIQYF

clone size: NA
D gene: NA
J gene: TRBJ2-1
V gene: TRBV10-2
CDR3 DNA: TGCGCCAGCAGAACTTCTAGCTCCTACAATGAGCAGTTCTTC
CDR3 protein: CASRTSSSYNEQFF

clone size: NA
D gene: TRBD1
J gene: TRBJ2-3
V gene: TRBV5-8
CDR3 DNA: TGTGCCAGCAGTTCGCAAGGGGGCGCCACAGATACGCAGTATTTT
CDR3 protein: CASSSQGGATDTQYF

clone size: NA
D gene: TRBD1
J gene: TRBJ2-7
V gene: TRBV9
CDR3 DNA: TGTGCCAGCAGCGTCTCGGGACAGGGGACAATCTACGAGCAGTACTTC
CDR3 protein: CASSVSGQGTIYEQYF

clone size: once
D gene: NA
J gene: TRBJ1-1
V gene: TRBV20-1
CDR3 DNA: TGCAGTGCACGGGACACCACTGAAGCTTTCTTT
CDR3 protein: CSARDTTEAFF

clone size: NA
D gene: NA
J gene: TRBJ1-6
V gene: TRBV6-6
CDR3 DNA: TGTGCCAGCAGTTACGGGCAGGGAAATTCACCCCTCCACTTT
CDR3 protein: CASSYGQGNSPLHF

clone size: NA
D gene: TRBD1
J gene: TRBJ2-3
V gene: TRBV28
CDR3 DNA: TGTGCCAGCAGTCCAAACAGGGGGCTTGAAGATACGCAGTATTTT
CDR3 protein: CASSPNRGLEDTQYF

clone size: NA
D gene: NA
J gene: TRBJ1-5
V gene: TRBV30
CDR3 DNA: TGTGCCTGGAACAGGGAGGTCGGCAATCAGCCCCAGCATTTT
CDR3 protein: CAWNREVGNQPQHF

clone size: NA
D gene: NA
J gene: TRBJ2-1
V gene: TRBV6-1
CDR3 DNA: TGTGCCAGTCACACGTTAAGCAATGAGCAGTTCTTC
CDR3 protein: CASHTLSNEQFF

clone size: NA
D gene: NA
J gene: TRBJ1-5
V gene: TRBV19
CDR3 DNA: TGTGCCAGTAGTATAGATCGGGCAGGGGTTGGCCAGCCCCAGCATTTT
CDR3 protein: CASSIDRAGVGQPQHF

clone size: NA
D gene: NA
J gene: TRBJ2-1
V gene: TRBV27
CDR3 DNA: TGTGCCAGCAGTTTATCGGGGCAATCCTACAATGAGCAGTTCTTC
CDR3 protein: CASSLSGQSYNEQFF

clone size: NA
D gene: NA
J gene: TRBJ1-5
V gene: TRBV7-2
CDR3 DNA: TGTGCCAGCAGCTTAGGAGAAGTCGGGGTTCAGCCCCAGCATTTT
CDR3 protein: CASSLGEVGVQPQHF

clone size: NA
D gene: NA
J gene: TRBJ2-2
V gene: TRBV5-6
CDR3 DNA: TGTGCCAGCAGCTACCAGGGTCGCACCGGGGAGCTGTTTTTT
CDR3 protein: CASSYQGRTGELFF

clone size: NA
D gene: NA
J gene: TRBJ2-1
V gene: TRBV5-4
CDR3 DNA: TGTGCCAGCAGCTTGCAAGGGGGGGATGAGCAGTTCTTC
CDR3 protein: CASSLQGGDEQFF

clone size: NA
D gene: NA
J gene: TRBJ2-2
V gene: TRBV6-1
CDR3 DNA: TGTGCCAGCAGTGAAAACGATTTCACCGGGGAGCTGTTTTTT
CDR3 protein: CASSENDFTGELFF